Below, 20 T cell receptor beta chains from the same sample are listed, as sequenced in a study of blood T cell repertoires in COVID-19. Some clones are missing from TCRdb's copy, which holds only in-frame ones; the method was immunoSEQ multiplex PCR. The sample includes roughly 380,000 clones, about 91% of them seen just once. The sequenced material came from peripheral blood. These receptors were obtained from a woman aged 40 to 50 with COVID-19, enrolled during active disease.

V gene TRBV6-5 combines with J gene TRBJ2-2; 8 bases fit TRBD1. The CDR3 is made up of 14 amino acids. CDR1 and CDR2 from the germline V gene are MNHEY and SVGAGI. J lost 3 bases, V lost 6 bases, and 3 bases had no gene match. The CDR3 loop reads CASRGGQDTGELFF. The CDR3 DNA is TGTGCCAGCAGGGGGGGACAGGACACCGGGGAGCTGTTTTTT.

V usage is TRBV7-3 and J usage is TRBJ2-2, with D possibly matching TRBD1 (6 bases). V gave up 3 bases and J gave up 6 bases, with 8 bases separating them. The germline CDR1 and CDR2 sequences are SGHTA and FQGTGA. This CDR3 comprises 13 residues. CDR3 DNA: TGTGCCAGCAGCTTTCAGGGGTCCGGGGAGCTGTTTTTT. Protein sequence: CASSFQGSGELFF.

The CDR3 nucleotides read TGCGCCAGCAGCTTTGGGGGGGTACAGTCGGTGAACACTGAAGCTTTCTTT. Its protein is CASSFGGVQSVNTEAFF. The chain carries TRBV5-1 and TRBJ1-1; perhaps TRBD1 as D (5 bases). The CDR3 consists of 17 residues. V shed 2 bases and J shed 0 bases, with 17 bases lying between them. CDR1 is SGHRS and CDR2 is YFSETQ in the germline V gene.

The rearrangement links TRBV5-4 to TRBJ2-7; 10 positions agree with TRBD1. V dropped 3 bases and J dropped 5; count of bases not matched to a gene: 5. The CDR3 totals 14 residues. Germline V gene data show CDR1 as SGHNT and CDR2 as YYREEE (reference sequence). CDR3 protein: CASSSRDRGHEQYF. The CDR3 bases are TGTGCCAGCAGCTCCCGGGACAGGGGTCACGAGCAGTACTTC. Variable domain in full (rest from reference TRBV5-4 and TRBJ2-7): ETGVTQSPTHLIKTRGQQVTLRCSSQSGHNTVSWYQQALGQGPQFIFQYYREEENGRGNFPPRFSGLQFPNYSSELNVNALELDDSALYLCASSSRDRGHEQYFGPGTRLTVT.

The CDR3 DNA reads as TGCGCCAGCATGTTACAGGGAACATACGAGCAGTACTTC. Its protein product is CASMLQGTYEQYF. The rearrangement joins TRBV5-1 to TRBJ2-7, with a tentative D call TRBD1 (6 bases). Germline V lookup: CDR1 SGHRS, CDR2 YFSETQ. Trimming shortened V by 6 bases and J by 4 bases, and 14 bases separated the two germline ends. CDR3 length equals 13 residues.

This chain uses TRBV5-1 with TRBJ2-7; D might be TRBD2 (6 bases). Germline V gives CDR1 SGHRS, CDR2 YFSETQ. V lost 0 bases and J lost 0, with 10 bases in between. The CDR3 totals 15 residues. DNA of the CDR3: TGCGCCAGCAGCTTGGGTGGGGGAGGCTCCTACGAGCAGTACTTC. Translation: CASSLGGGGSYEQYF.

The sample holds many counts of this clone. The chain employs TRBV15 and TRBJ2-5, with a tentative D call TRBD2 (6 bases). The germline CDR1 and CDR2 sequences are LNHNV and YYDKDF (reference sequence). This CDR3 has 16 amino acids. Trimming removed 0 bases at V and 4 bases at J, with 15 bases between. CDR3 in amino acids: CATSRDRAGGAETQYF. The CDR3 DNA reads TGTGCCACCAGCAGAGATCGGGCAGGAGGGGCAGAGACCCAGTACTTC.

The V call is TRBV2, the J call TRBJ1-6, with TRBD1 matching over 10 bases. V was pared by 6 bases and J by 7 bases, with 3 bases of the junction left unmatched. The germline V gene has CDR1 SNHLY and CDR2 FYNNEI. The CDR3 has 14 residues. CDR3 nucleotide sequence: TGTGCCAGCAGCACGGGACAGGGGAATTCACCCCTCCACTTT. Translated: CASSTGQGNSPLHF.

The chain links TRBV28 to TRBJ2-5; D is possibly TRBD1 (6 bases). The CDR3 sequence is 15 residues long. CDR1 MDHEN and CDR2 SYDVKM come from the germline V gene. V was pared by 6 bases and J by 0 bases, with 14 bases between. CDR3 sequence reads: CASSQGLLYQETQYF. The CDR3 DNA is TGTGCCAGCAGCCAGGGGCTCCTGTACCAAGAGACCCAGTACTTC. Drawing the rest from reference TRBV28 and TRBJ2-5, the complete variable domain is DVKVTQSSRYLVKRTGEKVFLECVQDMDHENMFWYRQDPGLGLRLIYFSYDVKMKEKGDIPEGYSVSREKKERFSLILESASTNQTSMYLCASSQGLLYQETQYFGPGTRLLVL.

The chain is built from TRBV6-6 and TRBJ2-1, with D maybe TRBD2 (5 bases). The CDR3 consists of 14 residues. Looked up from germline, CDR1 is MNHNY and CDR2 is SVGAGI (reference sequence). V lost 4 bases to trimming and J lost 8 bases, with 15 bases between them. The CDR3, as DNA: TGTGCCAGCAGTTTACTGGAGGCCACATATGAGCAGTTCTTC. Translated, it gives CASSLLEATYEQFF.

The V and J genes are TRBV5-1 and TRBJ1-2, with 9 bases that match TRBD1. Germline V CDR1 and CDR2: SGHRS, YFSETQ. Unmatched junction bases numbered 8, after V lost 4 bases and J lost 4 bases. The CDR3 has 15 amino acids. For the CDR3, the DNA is TGCGCCAGCAGCACCGGGACAGGGAAGAGCTATGGCTACACCTTC. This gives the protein CASSTGTGKSYGYTF.

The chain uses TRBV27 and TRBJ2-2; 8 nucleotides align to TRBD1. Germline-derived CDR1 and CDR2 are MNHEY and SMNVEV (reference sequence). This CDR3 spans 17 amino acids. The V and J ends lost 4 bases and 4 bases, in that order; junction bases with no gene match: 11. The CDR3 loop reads CASSSLSVTGGTGELFF. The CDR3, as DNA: TGTGCCAGCAGTTCACTTTCCGTAACAGGGGGCACCGGGGAGCTGTTTTTT.

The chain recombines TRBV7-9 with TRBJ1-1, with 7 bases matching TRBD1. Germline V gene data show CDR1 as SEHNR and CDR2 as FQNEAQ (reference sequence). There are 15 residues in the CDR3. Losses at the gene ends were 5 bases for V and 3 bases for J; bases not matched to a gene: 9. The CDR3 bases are TGTGCCAGCAGCCACCACCGACAGGGTTACACTGAAGCTTTCTTT. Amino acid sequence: CASSHHRQGYTEAFF.

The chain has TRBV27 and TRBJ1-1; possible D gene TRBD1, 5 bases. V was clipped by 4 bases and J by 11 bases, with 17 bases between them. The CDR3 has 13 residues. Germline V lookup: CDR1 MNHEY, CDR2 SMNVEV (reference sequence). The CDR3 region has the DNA TGTGCCAGCAGTTCCCCAGGGTTGGGGTTGGCTTTCTTT. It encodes CASSSPGLGLAFF.

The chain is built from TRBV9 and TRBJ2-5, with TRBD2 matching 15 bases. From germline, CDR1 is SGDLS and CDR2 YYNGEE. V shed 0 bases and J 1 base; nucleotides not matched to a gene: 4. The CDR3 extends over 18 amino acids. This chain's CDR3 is CASSVAGLAGGFQETQYF. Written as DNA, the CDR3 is TGTGCCAGCAGCGTAGCGGGACTAGCGGGAGGATTCCAAGAGACCCAGTACTTC.

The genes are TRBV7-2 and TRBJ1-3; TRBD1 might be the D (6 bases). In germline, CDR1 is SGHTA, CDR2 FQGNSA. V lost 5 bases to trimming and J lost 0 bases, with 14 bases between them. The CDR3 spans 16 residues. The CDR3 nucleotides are TGTGCCAGCAGCGTTCAGGGGCCCAGCTCTGGAAACACCATATATTTT. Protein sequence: CASSVQGPSSGNTIYF.

The chain's CDR3 is CAIRSQGYHEQYF. The CDR3 DNA is TGTGCCATCAGGAGTCAGGGTTACCACGAGCAGTACTTC. The rearrangement joins TRBV10-3 to TRBJ2-7, with a possible D match to TRBD1 (5 bases). Germline V gene data show CDR1 as ENHRY and CDR2 as SYGVKD. The CDR3 sequence is 13 residues long. The germline V and J ends were trimmed by 6 bases and 5 bases, with 14 bases remaining between them.

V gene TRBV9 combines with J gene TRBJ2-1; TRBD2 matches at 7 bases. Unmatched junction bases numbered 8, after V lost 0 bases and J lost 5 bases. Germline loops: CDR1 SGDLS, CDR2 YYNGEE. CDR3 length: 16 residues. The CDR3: CASSVDIGGSNNEQFF. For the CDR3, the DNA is TGTGCCAGCAGCGTAGATATTGGCGGGAGTAACAATGAGCAGTTCTTC.

CDR3 in amino acids: CAWSTPFGGLSNSPLHF. The CDR3 nucleotides read TGTGCCTGGAGTACCCCCTTTGGTGGACTTTCTAATTCACCCCTCCACTTT. J is TRBJ1-6 and V is TRBV30; D is unresolved. The CDR3 runs 17 residues. Germline values: CDR1 GTSNPN, CDR2 SVGIG (reference sequence). V was shortened by 2 bases and J by 6 bases, with 20 bases between the two germline ends.

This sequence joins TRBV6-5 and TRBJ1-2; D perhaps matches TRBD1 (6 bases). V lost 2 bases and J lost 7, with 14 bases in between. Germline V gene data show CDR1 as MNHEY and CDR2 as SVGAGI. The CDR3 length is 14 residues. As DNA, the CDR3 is TGTGCCAGCAGTTACGGAGCAGGGGCTTTTGGCTACACCTTC. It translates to CASSYGAGAFGYTF.